This TCR beta chain was observed in a study of blood T cell repertoires in COVID-19. The wider study: COVID-19 samples, acute and convalescent, were from the United States, Italy and Spain.

Sequencing used immunoSEQ multiplex PCR; TCRdb keeps in-frame clones, though not all of them. The table shows under 300,000 clones, with 86% occurring only once. Trimming left V 6 bases short and J 5 bases short, with 13 bases between. The germline V gene has CDR1 SGHTA and CDR2 FQGNSA. The CDR3 has 13 amino acids. Sequences were obtained from peripheral blood. The receptor comes from an older man with acute or convalescent COVID-19. The V and J genes are TRBV7-2 and TRBJ2-5, with D perhaps matching TRBD1 (6 bases). This CDR3 reads CASSSGAVETQYF. CDR3 DNA: TGTGCCAGCAGTTCAGGGGCCGTTGAGACCCAGTACTTC.